This T cell receptor beta chain was observed in a study of tumor-infiltrating lymphocytes in primary liver carcinoma. Starting material of about 0.45 ug total RNA yielded TCR beta cDNA via a constant-region primer. ARM-PCR, slightly modified, supplied the TCR beta libraries through three nested multiplex PCR rounds. For roughly 11 cycles apiece, the opening two PCR rounds ran with TRBV1-TRBV30 forward primers and a C-beta reverse primer. A single record per CDR3 protein comes from TCRdb applying MiXCR to the multiplex PCR reads. This table holds 150,000 to 200,000 distinct CDR3 sequences, about 55% found once. Unsorted whole blood yielded blood RNA, and germline DNA was extracted as well. Collection of 3 to 4 milliliters of peripheral blood took place before surgery. Looked up from germline, CDR1 is SGHRS and CDR2 is YFSETQ. Trimming cost V 7 bases and J 0 bases; bases outside gene matches: 9. The CDR3 contains 16 residues.

Whole-study findings and limits: Blood trailed tumors significantly in top-250-clone fraction (p = 0.039).

Worth noting for this clonotype: What it binds is not known.

This chain uses TRBV5-1 with TRBJ2-3; TRBD2 aligns across 9 bases. What was sequenced was peripheral blood. This TCR was sampled from a man aged 40-49 years with primary liver carcinoma and hepatitis B virus infection. CDR3 DNA sequence: TGCGCCAGCGGGCTAGCGGGATTTCTTAGCACAGATACGCAGTATTTT. It codes for CASGLAGFLSTDTQYF.